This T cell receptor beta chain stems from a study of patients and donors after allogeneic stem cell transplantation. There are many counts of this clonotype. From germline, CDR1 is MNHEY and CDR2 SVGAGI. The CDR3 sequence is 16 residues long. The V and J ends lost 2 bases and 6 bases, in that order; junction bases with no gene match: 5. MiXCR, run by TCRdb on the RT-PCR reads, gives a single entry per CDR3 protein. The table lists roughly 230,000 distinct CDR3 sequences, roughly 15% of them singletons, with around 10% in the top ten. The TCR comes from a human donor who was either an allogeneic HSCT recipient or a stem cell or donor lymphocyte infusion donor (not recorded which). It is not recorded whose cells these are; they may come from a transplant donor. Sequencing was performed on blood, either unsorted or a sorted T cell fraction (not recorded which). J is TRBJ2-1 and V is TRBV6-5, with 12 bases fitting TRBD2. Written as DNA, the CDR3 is TGTGCCAGCAGTTACCGGACTAGCGGGGTGATCAATGAGCAGTTCTTC. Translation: CASSYRTSGVINEQFF.